This T cell receptor beta chain is from a study of CD8 T cells in Susac syndrome. Germline CDR1 is SEHNR and CDR2 is FQNEAQ (reference sequence). Trimming took 0 bases from V and 2 from J, leaving 8 bases between them. This CDR3 contains 15 residues. RNA totalling roughly 0.45 to 1 ug underwent reverse transcription with random hexamers. Amplification of TCR beta CDR3 by immunoSEQ multiplex PCR spanned 54 Vbeta and 13 Jbeta. Each CDR3 protein is one row after TCRdb ran MiXCR on the immunoSEQ multiplex PCR reads. The sample includes under 200,000 distinct CDR3 sequences, approximately 96% of them seen just once. CD8+ and CD4+ T cells from blood underwent TCR beta sequencing. The multiple sclerosis controls, all treatment-naive patients, had relapsing-remitting disease that was stable or active. The CD8+ and CD4+ T cells were negatively isolated, with the TEMRA cells enriched by FACS.

J is TRBJ2-1 and V is TRBV7-9, with D possibly TRBD1 on 5 matching bases. The sample consisted of CD8+ T cells from PBMCs. This clonotype was sampled from a human donor with multiple sclerosis. CDR3: CASSLAGPAYNEQFF. CDR3 in DNA: TGTGCCAGCAGCTTAGCGGGGCCCGCCTACAATGAGCAGTTCTTC. The full variable domain, its missing parts supplied by reference TRBV7-9 and TRBJ2-1, is DTGVSQNPRHKITKRGQNVTFRCDPISEHNRLYWYRQTLGQGPEFLTYFQNEAQLEKSRLLSDRFSAERPKGSFSTLEIQRTEQGDSAMYLCASSLAGPAYNEQFFGPGTRLTVL.